These 28 T cell receptor beta chains were all obtained from the same sample, sequenced in a study of Graves' ophthalmopathy and Graves' hyperthyroidism. As the template, RNA transcripts were used to amplify TCR beta CDR3 regions. HTBI primers primed a first-round RT-PCR, and a second-round multiplex PCR followed. One entry per CDR3 protein, called by TCRdb with MiXCR from the multiplex PCR reads. There are more than 300,000 distinct CDR3 sequences in the sample; 15% to 17% occur only once, and 7% lies in the top ten. Sequenced: peripheral blood. These receptors came from a woman younger than 35 with stable Graves' hyperthyroidism.

This clonotype showed up many times. The V call is TRBV10-3, the J call TRBJ1-1, with D possibly being TRBD1 (5 bases). Deletions cut 4 bases from V and 4 bases from J, with 13 bases between. Germline CDR1 and CDR2: ENHRY and SYGVKD. This CDR3 is 14 amino acids long. Here the CDR3 DNA reads TGTGCCATCAGTGGCCAGGGTCTCTCCACTGAAGCTTTCTTT. This encodes CAISGQGLSTEAFF.

The table lists this clonotype with many counts. The genes are TRBV29-1 and TRBJ2-7, with a weak D call TRBD2 (5 bases). CDR3 length: 11 residues. V gave up 4 bases and J gave up 9 bases, with 13 bases separating them. Germline-derived CDR1 and CDR2 are SQVTM and ANQGSEA. The DNA of the CDR3 is TGCAGCGTTGCATCGGGGAGTTGGCAGTACTTC. Its translation is CSVASGSWQYF.

As for this clonotype: Since the CDR3 does not end with the conserved phenylalanine or tryptophan, this likely comes from a read error. Because the CDR3's place on the DNA is in doubt, the DNA is left out and the CDR3 is given as listed by TCRdb. The V and J genes are TRBV6-2 or TRBV6-3 and TRBJ2-5; the D call TRBD1 from the table was never checked on the DNA. Germline loops: CDR1 MNHEY, CDR2 SVGEGT. The CDR3 is made up of 15 amino acids, end residues included. CDR3 sequence: CASSRGQGSRETQDY.

This clonotype has a count of ten or more. A read error may account for a junction end that differs from germline. The V and J genes are TRBV10-2 and TRBJ2-6; D may be TRBD2 (7 bases). The length of the CDR3 is 16 residues. Per germline, CDR1 WSHSY and CDR2 SAAADI. In nucleotides, the CDR3 is TGCGTCAGCAGTGAGCTGCGGGGGCTGGGGGCCAACGTCCTGACTTTC. This gives the protein CVSSELRGLGANVLTF.

This clonotype was picked up many times. V usage is TRBV6-1 and J usage is TRBJ2-7; tentatively, D is TRBD1 or TRBD2 (5 bases each). The CDR3 extends over 13 amino acids. V lost 8 bases and J lost 2, with 13 bases in between. Germline V gene sequence: CDR1 MNHNS, CDR2 SASEGT. The CDR3 sequence: CASRDVGTYEQYF. CDR3 coding DNA: TGTGCCAGCCGGGACGTGGGAACCTACGAGCAGTACTTC.

In regard to this clonotype: It may be a read error: a sequence one base away is much more abundant. No conserved phenylalanine or tryptophan ends this CDR3, so it is likely a read error. The genes are TRBV20-1 and TRBJ1-5, with D tentatively TRBD1 (5 bases). V was pared by 5 bases and J by 6 bases, with 14 bases between. Germline V gene sequence: CDR1 DFQATT, CDR2 SNEGSKA (reference sequence). This CDR3 contains 13 residues. The CDR3 nucleotides are TGCAGTGCTGCAATAGGGGTAGGTCAGCCCCAGCATTAT. It is translated as CSAAIGVGQPQHY.

This clonotype was recorded at least ten times. The chain employs TRBV7-2 and TRBJ2-7; the D gene is possibly TRBD1 (5 bases). V lost 5 bases, J lost 2 bases, and 13 bases lay in between. CDR1 is SGHTA and CDR2 is FQGNSA in the germline V gene. CDR3 length: 14 amino acids. CDR3 in amino acids: CASSRIFRAYEQYF. The CDR3 nucleotides read TGTGCCAGCAGCCGCATCTTCAGGGCCTACGAGCAGTACTTC.

This clonotype was picked up many times. J is TRBJ2-7 and V is TRBV11-2; TRBD1 agrees at 7 bases. CDR3 length: 15 amino acids. Germline V gene lookup returns CDR1 SGHAT and CDR2 FQNNGV. V was clipped by 3 bases and J by 2 bases; unmatched bases: 7. The CDR3 loop is CASSFLPRGTYEQYF. The DNA of the CDR3 is TGTGCCAGCAGCTTCCTACCCAGGGGGACCTACGAGCAGTACTTC.

This clonotype was picked up many times. The rearrangement uses TRBV29-1 and TRBJ2-7, with 12 bases aligning to TRBD1. The CDR3 loop spans 15 amino acids. The germline CDR1 and CDR2 sequences are SQVTM and ANQGSEA. The J segment lost 5 bases and the V segment lost 1 base, leaving 6 bases of the junction unmatched. CDR3 protein: CSVEASGQGAHEQYF. CDR3 DNA sequence: TGCAGCGTTGAAGCCTCGGGACAGGGGGCCCACGAGCAGTACTTC.

This clonotype occurred many times. This rearrangement joins TRBV6-5 to TRBJ1-6; D remains ambiguous. V shed 2 bases and J shed 10 bases, with 18 bases lying between them. The CDR3 is made up of 16 amino acids. Germline V CDR1 and CDR2: MNHEY, SVGAGI. The CDR3 sequence is CASSYLRLYPPSPLHF. CDR3 bases: TGTGCCAGCAGTTACCTGAGACTGTACCCCCCGTCACCCCTCCACTTT.

This rearrangement joins TRBV6-2 or TRBV6-3 to TRBJ2-3; TRBD2 matches at 8 bases. Germline V gene sequence: CDR1 MNHEY, CDR2 SVGEGT. CDR3 length: 17 amino acids. V trimming: 5 bases; J trimming: 5 bases; junction bases outside the gene matches: 15. The DNA of the CDR3 is TGTGCCAGCAGTCCTGGTCCCTTAGCGGGGAGCGGAGATACGCAGTATTTT. Translated: CASSPGPLAGSGDTQYF.

This clonotype was seen a few times. V gene TRBV27 combines with J gene TRBJ1-1; D uncertain. The CDR3 consists of 14 residues. Germline CDR1 reads MNHEY; CDR2 reads SMNVEV (reference sequence). Between the trimmed V and J ends, which lost 5 bases and 1 base, there was a span of 11 bases. The CDR3 DNA sequence: TGTGCCAGCAGTCGATACGGGGAGAACACTGAAGCTTTCTTT. It codes for CASSRYGENTEAFF.

The sample holds many counts of this clonotype. The gene calls are TRBV7-6 and TRBJ1-1, with D maybe TRBD1 (6 bases). The CDR3 has 18 residues. V was cut by 2 bases and J by 3 bases, with 22 bases left in between. CDR1 SGHVS and CDR2 FNYEAQ come from the germline V gene. CDR3 sequence: CASSLTSGDMGIHTEAFF. DNA for the CDR3: TGTGCCAGCAGCTTAACGAGCGGGGACATGGGGATACACACTGAAGCTTTCTTT. The full variable domain, in which reference TRBV7-6 and TRBJ1-1 provide the parts outside the CDR3, is GAGVSQSPRYKVTKRGQDVALRCDPISGHVSLYWYRQALGQGPEFLTYFNYEAQQDKSGLPNDRFSAERPEGSISTLTIQRTEQRDSAMYRCASSLTSGDMGIHTEAFFGQGTRLTVV.

The chain is built from TRBV20-1 and TRBJ1-1; unclear D gene. Germline CDR1 DFQATT, CDR2 SNEGSKA (reference sequence). This CDR3 spans 12 amino acids. Trimming stripped 5 bases from V and 1 base from J, with 8 bases between. CDR3 bases: TGCAGTGCTCGTGTCCAGAACACTGAAGCTTTCTTT. Translation gives CSARVQNTEAFF.

There are many counts of this clonotype. The chain joins TRBV2 to TRBJ1-1; D call uncertain. Trimming removed 2 bases at V and 0 bases at J, with 7 bases between. The CDR3 extends over 14 amino acids. CDR1 is SNHLY, CDR2 FYNNEI, per germline. CDR3: CASSETRLNTEAFF. CDR3 nucleotide sequence: TGTGCCAGCAGTGAAACGCGGCTGAACACTGAAGCTTTCTTT.

This clonotype occurred many times. The chain recombines TRBV2 with TRBJ2-1; 7 bases agree with TRBD1. The trim removed 4 bases at V and 4 bases at J, leaving 7 bases unmatched. CDR1 SNHLY and CDR2 FYNNEI come from the germline V gene. The CDR3 sequence is 15 residues long. This CDR3 reads CASSVKGGIYNEQFF. CDR3 sequence (DNA): TGTGCCAGCAGTGTTAAAGGGGGCATATACAATGAGCAGTTCTTC. Based on the CDR3 plus reference TRBV2 and TRBJ2-1, the full variable domain is EPEVTQTPSHQVTQMGQEVILRCVPISNHLYFYWYRQILGQKVEFLVSFYNNEISEKSEIFDDQFSVERPDGSNFTLKIRSTKLEDSAMYFCASSVKGGIYNEQFFGPGTRLTVL.

The chain recombines TRBV6-1 with TRBJ2-7; the D is unclear. Looked up from germline, CDR1 is MNHNS and CDR2 is SASEGT. The CDR3 is 15 amino acids. Between the trimmed V and J ends, which lost 1 base and 5 bases, there was a span of 15 bases. The CDR3 protein is CASSEVLTCVDEQYF. For the CDR3, the DNA is TGTGCCAGCAGTGAAGTGTTGACATGTGTCGACGAGCAGTACTTC.

The V call is TRBV5-1, the J call TRBJ2-2; the D gene is possibly TRBD1 (6 bases). The CDR3 runs to 16 residues. CDR1 SGHRS and CDR2 YFSETQ come from the germline V gene. Trimming took off 4 bases at V and 6 bases at J, with 19 bases between the two ends. The DNA for the CDR3 is TGCGCCAGCAGCGGACGACAGGTGGGGTTCGCCGGGGAGCTGTTTTTT. It specifies CASSGRQVGFAGELFF.

This clonotype came up many times. This chain connects TRBV19 to TRBJ2-2; 9 positions agree with TRBD2. The CDR3 spans 16 residues. Germline CDR1 is LNHDA and CDR2 is SQIVND (reference sequence). V shed 4 bases, J shed 1 base, and the junction held 4 bases outside the gene matches. As DNA, the CDR3 is TGTGCCAGTAGTAGTATAGCGGGGGTGAACACCGGGGAGCTGTTTTTT. It specifies CASSSIAGVNTGELFF.

This clonotype was counted many times. The chain couples TRBV3-1 to TRBJ1-1, with TRBD1 identical over 8 bases. The V gene end was trimmed by 7 bases and the J gene end by 4 bases; junction bases not matched to a gene: 5. CDR3 size: 13 residues. Germline CDR1 reads LGHDT; CDR2 reads YNNKEL (reference sequence). The CDR3 here is CASTLTGVTEAFF. CDR3 nucleotides: TGTGCCAGCACCTTGACAGGGGTCACTGAAGCTTTCTTT.

This clonotype was seen many times. This chain uses TRBV6-1 with TRBJ1-2; no definite D call. V gave up 3 bases and J gave up 5 bases, with 13 bases separating them. The germline V gene has CDR1 MNHNS and CDR2 SASEGT. This CDR3 is built from 14 residues. The CDR3 sequence: CASSDRPLRYGYTF. CDR3 sequence (DNA): TGTGCCAGCAGTGACCGACCCCTTCGGTATGGCTACACCTTC.

V and J are TRBV6-1 and TRBJ1-4; no clear D. The germline V gene has CDR1 MNHNS and CDR2 SASEGT. Trimming stripped 1 base from V and 1 base from J, with 7 bases between. The CDR3 covers 15 residues. CDR3 sequence: CASSEDPGTNEKLFF. CDR3 coding DNA: TGTGCCAGCAGTGAAGACCCAGGAACTAATGAAAAACTGTTTTTT.

The sample holds one count of this clonotype. The chain employs TRBV6-5 and TRBJ1-2; no clear D. There are 13 residues in the CDR3. Per the germline V gene, CDR1 is MNHEY and CDR2 is SVGAGI. The V and J ends lost 2 bases and 1 base respectively, with 5 bases between them. CDR3 nucleotides: TGTGCCAGCAGTTACCCCGGTAACTATGGCTACACCTTC. It specifies CASSYPGNYGYTF.

This clonotype appeared many times. The chain has TRBV19 and TRBJ1-2; the match to TRBD1 covers 7 bases. The CDR3 has 14 residues. V gave up 6 bases and J gave up 6 bases; unmatched junction bases: 10. Germline V gene lookup returns CDR1 LNHDA and CDR2 SQIVND (reference sequence). DNA for the CDR3: TGTGCCAGTAGCCGACAGGGAAAGAGTAATGGCTACACCTTC. It codes for CASSRQGKSNGYTF.

This clonotype has a count of ten or more. The chain has TRBV5-8 and TRBJ1-2, with a tentative D call TRBD1 (6 bases). The CDR3 totals 15 residues. V was trimmed by 4 bases and J by 4 bases, leaving 17 bases between them. The germline V gene encodes CDR1 SGHTS and CDR2 YDEGEE. The CDR3 sequence is CASSPGGGGSYGYTF. DNA for the CDR3: TGTGCCAGCAGCCCGGGGGGGGGCGGAAGCTATGGCTACACCTTC.

The genes are TRBV11-2 and TRBJ1-5; 7 bases are a match to TRBD1. V shed 1 base and J 2 bases; nucleotides not matched to a gene: 5. Germline V lookup: CDR1 SGHAT, CDR2 FQNNGV. There are 16 residues in the CDR3. This CDR3 is CASSLVVGQGNQPQHF. The CDR3 DNA follows: TGTGCCAGCAGCTTAGTTGTTGGACAGGGCAATCAGCCCCAGCATTTT.

This clonotype was observed many times. The V and J genes are TRBV6-5 and TRBJ1-2; the match to TRBD1 covers 10 bases. Germline V gene sequence: CDR1 MNHEY, CDR2 SVGAGI. The CDR3 length is 13 residues. V dropped 2 bases and J dropped 8; count of bases not matched to a gene: 2. The CDR3 DNA is TGTGCCAGCAGTTACGACAGGGGGCAGGGCTACACCTTC. This sequence encodes CASSYDRGQGYTF.

The table lists this clonotype with many counts. The gene calls are TRBV6-1 and TRBJ1-1; the D is unclear. CDR3 length equals 15 residues. Trimming left V 3 bases short and J 5 bases short, with 16 bases between. Germline lookup yields CDR1 MNHNS and CDR2 SASEGT. CDR3 residues: CASSENSLPGTEAFF. The CDR3 bases are TGTGCCAGCAGTGAGAACAGCCTACCGGGAACTGAAGCTTTCTTT.